The 26 T cell receptor beta chains below were found in one sample sequenced in a study of blood T cell repertoires in COVID-19. The assay was immunoSEQ multiplex PCR, and TCRdb's table has in-frame clones only and misses some. The sample lists around 430,000 clones, approximately 90% occurring once. Sequencing was done on a sample of peripheral blood. The receptors derive from a woman aged 45-60 years with COVID-19, enrolled during active disease.

V is TRBV29-1 and J is TRBJ2-2, with 9 bases lining up with TRBD1. The J segment lost 6 bases and the V segment lost 4 bases, leaving 9 bases of the junction unmatched. Germline CDR1 reads SQVTM; CDR2 reads ANQGSEA. This CDR3 is 15 amino acids long. CDR3 amino acids: CSVAAQGANSGELFF. The CDR3 DNA reads TGCAGCGTTGCGGCACAGGGGGCAAACTCCGGGGAGCTGTTTTTT.

The chain employs TRBV5-1 and TRBJ2-3; 15 positions agree with TRBD2. Per germline, CDR1 SGHRS and CDR2 YFSETQ. The CDR3 sequence is 19 residues long. The ends lost 3 bases at V and 5 bases at J; junction bases unmatched: 13. In nucleotides, the CDR3 is TGCGCCAGCAGCTCGGGACTAGCGGGGGGCGCGGGTAAGGGAGATACGCAGTATTTT. This codes for CASSSGLAGGAGKGDTQYF. The variable domain in full, completed from reference TRBV5-1 and TRBJ2-3, reads KAGVTQTPRYLIKTRGQQVTLSCSPISGHRSVSWYQQTPGQGLQFLFEYFSETQRNKGNFPGRFSGRQFSNSRSEMNVSTLELGDSALYLCASSSGLAGGAGKGDTQYFGPGTRLTVL.

The V call is TRBV13, the J call TRBJ1-2; TRBD1 is a possible D gene (6 bases). CDR1 and CDR2 (germline): PRHDT, FYEKMQ (reference sequence). V dropped 5 bases and J dropped 9 bases, with 13 bases sitting between them. The CDR3 loop spans 12 amino acids. DNA of the CDR3: TGTGCCAGCAGCCAGAGGGGGGGAAGCTACACCTTC. Translation gives CASSQRGGSYTF.

The chain joins TRBV6-6 to TRBJ2-7, with TRBD1 matching over 8 bases. The V gene's germline CDR1 is MNHNY and CDR2 SVGAGI (reference sequence). The CDR3 covers 15 residues. V was pared by 10 bases and J by 3 bases, with 14 bases of the junction left unmatched. The CDR3 loop is CATLGSRTGHYEQYF. The DNA for the CDR3 is TGTGCCACCCTCGGATCAAGGACAGGGCACTACGAGCAGTACTTC.

The chain employs TRBV6-5 and TRBJ2-1; D perhaps matches TRBD1 (5 bases). Trimming pared 6 bases from V and 5 bases from J, leaving 11 bases between. CDR1 is MNHEY and CDR2 is SVGAGI in the germline V gene. The CDR3 consists of 13 residues. CDR3 loop: CASRPQGDNEQFF. CDR3 in DNA: TGTGCCAGCAGACCTCAGGGTGACAATGAGCAGTTCTTC.

V usage is TRBV6-2 or TRBV6-3 and J usage is TRBJ1-3, with D possibly TRBD1 on 5 matching bases. The CDR3 is 17 amino acids. Germline V CDR1 and CDR2: MNHEY, SVGEGT. V dropped 6 bases and J dropped 0 bases, with 18 bases sitting between them. CDR3 nucleotide sequence: TGTGCCAGCAGCCCCGGACACCCCACCGCCTCTGGAAACACCATATATTTT. The encoded protein is CASSPGHPTASGNTIYF.

In DNA form, the CDR3 reads TGTGCCAGCAGCCAAAGGAGACAGGGGACAAACTACGAGCAGTACTTC. Amino acids: CASSQRRQGTNYEQYF. The rearrangement links TRBV3-1 (or the pseudogene TRBV3-2) to TRBJ2-7, with 8 bases identical to TRBD1. The germline V gene encodes CDR1 LGHDT and CDR2 YNNKEL (reference sequence). The CDR3 length is 16 residues. The ends lost 2 bases at V and 3 bases at J; junction bases unmatched: 9.

CDR3 region: CSVGFGEGYTF. CDR3 nucleotides: TGCAGCGTTGGATTCGGTGAGGGCTACACCTTC. The chain is built from TRBV29-1 and TRBJ1-2; no reliable D call. Germline V CDR1 and CDR2: SQVTM, ANQGSEA. The V end lost 4 bases, the J end lost 8 bases, and 11 bases lay between the germline ends. CDR3 length: 11 amino acids.

This sequence joins TRBV5-1 and TRBJ1-5; 7 bases are shared with TRBD1. The CDR3 has 16 residues. Per germline, CDR1 SGHRS and CDR2 YFSETQ. Trimming removed 4 bases from V and 2 bases from J; junction bases left unmatched: 9. The CDR3 sequence is CASSLSGGSGNQPQHF. The CDR3 DNA follows: TGCGCCAGCAGCCTTTCAGGGGGATCGGGCAATCAGCCCCAGCATTTT.

The chain combines TRBV4-1 with TRBJ2-3, with D perhaps TRBD2 (5 bases). V was cut by 1 base and J by 4 bases, with 18 bases left in between. The germline V gene has CDR1 MGHRA and CDR2 YSYEKL. The CDR3 has 17 amino acids. The CDR3, as DNA: TGCGCCAGCAGCCAAGGGGCCCCGGGATTTGATTCAGATACGCAGTATTTT. Translating it yields CASSQGAPGFDSDTQYF.

The chain recombines TRBV12-3 or TRBV12-4 with TRBJ2-7; perhaps TRBD1 as D (5 bases). The CDR3 runs 13 residues. The V end lost 4 bases, the J end lost 2 bases, and 9 bases lay between the germline ends. As DNA, the CDR3 is TGTGCCAGCAGTTCGGACACCCCCTACGAGCAGTACTTC. This sequence encodes CASSSDTPYEQYF.

The rearrangement joins TRBV10-3 to TRBJ1-2; possible D gene TRBD1, 5 bases. CDR1 is ENHRY and CDR2 is SYGVKD in the germline V gene. The CDR3 contains 15 residues. V shed 5 bases and J shed 8 bases, with 21 bases lying between them. CDR3 bases: TGTGCCATCAGTATATGGGCACGAACAGACAGCGGCTACACCTTC. Protein product: CAISIWARTDSGYTF.

The chain carries TRBV5-5 and TRBJ2-7, with 8 nucleotides matching TRBD1. This CDR3 is 13 amino acids long. CDR1 SGHKS and CDR2 YYEKEE come from the germline V gene (reference sequence). J lost 6 bases, V lost 3 bases, and 5 bases had no gene match. The CDR3 bases are TGTGCCAGCAGCTGGGACAGGCGGATCGAGCAGTACTTC. Translating gives CASSWDRRIEQYF.

The chain combines TRBV6-5 with TRBJ2-7; 7 nucleotides match TRBD1. CDR1 is MNHEY, CDR2 SVGAGI, per germline. The CDR3 extends over 15 amino acids. The V segment lost 6 bases and the J segment 0 bases; nucleotides outside the gene matches: 8. CDR3: CASRGSGDSSYEQYF. In DNA, the CDR3 is TGTGCCAGCAGGGGATCAGGGGACAGCTCCTACGAGCAGTACTTC.

The table lists this clone with a count of one. The chain uses TRBV4-1 and TRBJ2-2; 8 nucleotides line up with TRBD2. CDR1 is MGHRA and CDR2 is YSYEKL in the germline V gene. This CDR3 region has 16 residues. Unmatched junction bases numbered 4, after V lost 0 bases and J lost 4 bases. The DNA of the CDR3 is TGCGCCAGCAGCCAAGAACCGGGGGGGAGCACCGGGGAGCTGTTTTTT. This encodes CASSQEPGGSTGELFF.

The chain combines TRBV28 with TRBJ2-7; perhaps TRBD1 as D (6 bases). The CDR3 has 13 amino acids. CDR1 is MDHEN and CDR2 is SYDVKM in the germline V gene. With 6 bases removed from V and 3 bases from J, the gap between germline ends came to 12 bases. The CDR3 DNA sequence: TGTGCCAGCAGCCAAACAGGGATCTACGAGCAGTACTTC. Translated: CASSQTGIYEQYF.

Points on this clone: At the DNA level, this CDR3 is encoded by other sequences in the same sample as well. CDR3 in amino acids: CASSLGGEQFF. In nucleotides, the CDR3 is TGTGCCAGCAGCTTGGGGGGTGAGCAGTTCTTC. The chain has TRBV11-3 and TRBJ2-1; the D gene is possibly TRBD2 (6 bases). V dropped 3 bases and J dropped 9 bases, with 6 bases sitting between them. Germline V gives CDR1 SGHNT, CDR2 YENEEA. The CDR3 is 11 residues long.

This clone was found a few times. The rearrangement joins TRBV27 to TRBJ1-5; 7 nucleotides line up with TRBD1. CDR1 is MNHEY and CDR2 is SMNVEV in the germline V gene (reference sequence). The CDR3 is made up of 15 amino acids. The V segment lost 6 bases and the J segment 0 bases; nucleotides outside the gene matches: 5. DNA for the CDR3: TGTGCCAGCAGCAACAGGGGCTATAGCAATCAGCCCCAGCATTTT. The encoded protein is CASSNRGYSNQPQHF.

In this sample, this clone turned up once. V and J are TRBV9 and TRBJ1-2, with 10 bases that match TRBD1. The CDR3 contains 16 residues. Germline V lookup: CDR1 SGDLS, CDR2 YYNGEE. V was pared by 3 bases and J by 6 bases, with 11 bases of the junction left unmatched. The CDR3 here is CASSASIVGQGHGYTF. The CDR3, as DNA: TGTGCCAGCAGCGCGTCTATAGTGGGACAGGGGCATGGCTACACCTTC.

The genes are TRBV2 and TRBJ1-2; 7 bases fit TRBD1. Germline loops: CDR1 SNHLY, CDR2 FYNNEI. Trimming cost V 4 bases and J 7 bases; bases outside gene matches: 9. CDR3 length: 14 residues. DNA for the CDR3: TGTGCCAGCAGTGCCCAGACAGGGACCGGTGGCTACACCTTC. Amino acids: CASSAQTGTGGYTF.

The chain combines TRBV27 with TRBJ2-1; 8 bases align to TRBD2. CDR1 MNHEY and CDR2 SMNVEV come from the germline V gene (reference sequence). The CDR3 consists of 15 residues. V was clipped by 6 bases and J by 6 bases; unmatched bases: 10. This chain's CDR3 is CASSRWGGGTNEQFF. CDR3 DNA: TGTGCCAGCAGCCGCTGGGGCGGGGGGACCAATGAGCAGTTCTTC.

The chain links TRBV30 to TRBJ1-3; D not certain. This CDR3 has 15 residues. Germline values: CDR1 GTSNPN, CDR2 SVGIG (reference sequence). Trimming took 2 bases from V and 3 from J, leaving 14 bases between them. The CDR3 DNA is TGTGCCTGGAGTCCGGATGCGACTTATGGAAACACCATATATTTT. Its translation is CAWSPDATYGNTIYF. Combining the CDR3 with reference TRBV30 and TRBJ1-3 gives the whole variable domain SQTIHQWPATLVQPVGSPLSLECTVEGTSNPNLYWYRQAAGRGLQLLFYSVGIGQISSEVPQNLSASRPQDRQFILSSKKLLLSDSGFYLCAWSPDATYGNTIYFGEGSWLTVV.

V and J are TRBV6-5 and TRBJ1-2; 10 nucleotides agree with TRBD1. The CDR3 is 14 residues long. The germline CDR1 and CDR2 sequences are MNHEY and SVGAGI. The V and J ends lost 4 bases and 3 bases, in that order; junction bases with no gene match: 2. The CDR3 nucleotides read TGTGCCAGCAGTTCCGGGACAGGGGACTATGGCTACACCTTC. Translating gives CASSSGTGDYGYTF.

The chain employs TRBV30 and TRBJ1-6; maybe TRBD1 (5 bases). This CDR3 region has 16 residues. CDR1 and CDR2 from the germline V gene are GTSNPN and SVGIG (reference sequence). V lost 4 bases to trimming and J lost 8 bases, with 21 bases between them. CDR3 region: CAWNPGMEGRYSPLHF. The CDR3, as DNA: TGTGCCTGGAACCCCGGGATGGAGGGACGATATTCACCCCTCCACTTT.

The chain employs TRBV11-1 and TRBJ1-1; no definite D call. The germline gives CDR1 SGHAT, CDR2 FQDESV (reference sequence). V shed 4 bases and J shed 6 bases, with 12 bases lying between them. The CDR3 runs to 13 residues. This chain's CDR3 is CASSSGRESEAFF. The DNA of the CDR3 is TGTGCCAGCAGCTCCGGCCGGGAATCTGAAGCTTTCTTT.

This clone was recorded once. The chain joins TRBV6-5 to TRBJ2-1, with 9 bases identical to TRBD2. Germline-derived CDR1 and CDR2 are MNHEY and SVGAGI. V was pared by 6 bases and J by 0 bases, with 3 bases of the junction left unmatched. The CDR3 sequence is 15 residues long. In DNA, the CDR3 is TGTGCCAGCAGGGTAGCGGGAGACTCCTACAATGAGCAGTTCTTC. Its translation: CASRVAGDSYNEQFF.